This T cell receptor beta chain was captured in a study of shared clonotypes between healthy human individuals. The authors divided CD4+ cells into CD45RA+ naive and CD45RA-negative memory subsets. Generated by immunoSEQ multiplex PCR, the TCRdb table keeps only in-frame clones and is missing some. The sample lists nearly 1 million clones, more than 75% occurring once. This clone turned up a few times. The antigen is not known. CDR1 is SGDLS and CDR2 is YYNGEE in the germline V gene. Unmatched junction bases numbered 6, after V lost 3 bases and J lost 2 bases. The CDR3 totals 15 residues. General observations from the study: Among non-shared clonotypes, generation probabilities were lower than among those shared by all four donors. Memory subsets had estimated richness that was generally smaller than that of naive subsets.

The sample was memory CD4+ T cells sorted from blood. The subset is: CD45RA-negative fraction. The rearrangement joins TRBV9 to TRBJ2-5, with 8 bases identical to TRBD1. This sequence originates from a man younger than 35 in good health. The CDR3 DNA reads as TGTGCCAGCAGCGCGCAGGGGGCGTATCAAGAGACCCAGTACTTC. It is translated as CASSAQGAYQETQYF.